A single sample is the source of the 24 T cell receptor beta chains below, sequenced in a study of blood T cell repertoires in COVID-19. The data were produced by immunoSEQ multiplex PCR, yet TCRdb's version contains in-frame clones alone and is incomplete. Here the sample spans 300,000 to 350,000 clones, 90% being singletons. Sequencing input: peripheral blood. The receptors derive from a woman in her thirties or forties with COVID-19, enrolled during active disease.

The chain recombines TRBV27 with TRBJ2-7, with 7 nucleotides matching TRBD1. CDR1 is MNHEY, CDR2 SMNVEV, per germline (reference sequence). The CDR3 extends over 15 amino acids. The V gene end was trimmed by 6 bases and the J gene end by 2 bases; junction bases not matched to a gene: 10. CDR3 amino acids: CASRLGGQGAYEQYF. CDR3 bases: TGTGCCAGCAGACTAGGTGGGCAGGGGGCCTACGAGCAGTACTTC.

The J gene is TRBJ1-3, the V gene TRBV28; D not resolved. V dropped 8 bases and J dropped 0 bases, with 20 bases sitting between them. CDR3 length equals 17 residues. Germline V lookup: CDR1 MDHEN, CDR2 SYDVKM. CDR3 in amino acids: CASVSTSERLSGNTIYF. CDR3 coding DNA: TGTGCCAGCGTCTCGACCTCGGAGAGACTCTCTGGAAACACCATATATTTT.

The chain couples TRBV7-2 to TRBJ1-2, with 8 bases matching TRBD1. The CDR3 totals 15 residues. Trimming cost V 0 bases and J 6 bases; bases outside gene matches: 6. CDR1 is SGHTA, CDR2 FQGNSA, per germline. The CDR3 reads CASSLAGTGPNGYTF. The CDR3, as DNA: TGTGCCAGCAGCTTAGCGGGGACAGGCCCGAATGGCTACACCTTC.

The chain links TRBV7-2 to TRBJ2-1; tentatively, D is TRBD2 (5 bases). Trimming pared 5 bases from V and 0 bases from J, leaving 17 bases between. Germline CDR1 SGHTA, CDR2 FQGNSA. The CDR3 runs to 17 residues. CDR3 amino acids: CASSHPAGASSYNEQFF. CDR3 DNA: TGTGCCAGCAGCCACCCGGCGGGCGCCAGCTCCTACAATGAGCAGTTCTTC.

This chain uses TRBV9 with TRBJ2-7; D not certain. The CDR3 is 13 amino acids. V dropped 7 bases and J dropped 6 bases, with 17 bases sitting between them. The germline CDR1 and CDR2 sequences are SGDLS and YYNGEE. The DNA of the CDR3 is TGTGCCAGCGCCGACTCCGGTTCGGGCGAGCAGTACTTC. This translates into CASADSGSGEQYF.

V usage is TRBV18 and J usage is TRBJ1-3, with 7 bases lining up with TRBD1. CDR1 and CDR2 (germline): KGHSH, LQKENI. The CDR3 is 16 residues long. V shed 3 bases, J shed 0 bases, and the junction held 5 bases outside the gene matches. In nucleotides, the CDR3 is TGTGCCAGCTCACCTAGACAGGGCTTCTCTGGAAACACCATATATTTT. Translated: CASSPRQGFSGNTIYF. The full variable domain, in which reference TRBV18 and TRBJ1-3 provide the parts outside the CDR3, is NAGVMQNPRHLVRRRGQEARLRCSPMKGHSHVYWYRQLPEEGLKFMVYLQKENIIDESGMPKERFSAEFPKEGPSILRIQQVVRGDSAAYFCASSPRQGFSGNTIYFGEGSWLTVV.

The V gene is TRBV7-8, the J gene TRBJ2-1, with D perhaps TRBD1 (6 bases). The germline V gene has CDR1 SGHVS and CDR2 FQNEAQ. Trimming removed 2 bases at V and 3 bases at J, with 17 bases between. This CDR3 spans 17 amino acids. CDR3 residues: CASSLRGKDSYYNEQFF. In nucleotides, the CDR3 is TGTGCCAGCAGCTTAAGGGGGAAGGACAGTTACTACAATGAGCAGTTCTTC.

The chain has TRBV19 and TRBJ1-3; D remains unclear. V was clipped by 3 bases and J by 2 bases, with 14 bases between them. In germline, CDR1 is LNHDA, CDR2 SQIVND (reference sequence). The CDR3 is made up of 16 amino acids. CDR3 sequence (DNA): TGTGCCAGTAGTATTGCGGCCGATTACCCTGGAAACACCATATATTTT. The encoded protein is CASSIAADYPGNTIYF.

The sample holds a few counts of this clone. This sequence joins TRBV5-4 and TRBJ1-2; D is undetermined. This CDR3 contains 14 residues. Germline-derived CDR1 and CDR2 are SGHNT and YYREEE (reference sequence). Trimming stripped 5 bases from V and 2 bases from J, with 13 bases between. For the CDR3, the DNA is TGTGCCAGCAGTCATAAGGACTTGAACTATGGCTACACCTTC. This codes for CASSHKDLNYGYTF.

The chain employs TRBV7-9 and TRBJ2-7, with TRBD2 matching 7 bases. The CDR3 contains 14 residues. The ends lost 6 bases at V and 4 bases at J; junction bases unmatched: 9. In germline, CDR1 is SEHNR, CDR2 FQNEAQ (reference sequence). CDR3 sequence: CASSSSGHPYEQYF. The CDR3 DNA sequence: TGTGCCAGCAGTTCTAGCGGCCATCCGTACGAGCAGTACTTC.

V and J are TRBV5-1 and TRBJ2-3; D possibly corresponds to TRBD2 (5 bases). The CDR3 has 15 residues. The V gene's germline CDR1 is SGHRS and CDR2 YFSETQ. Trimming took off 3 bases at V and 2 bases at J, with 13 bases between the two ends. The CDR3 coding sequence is TGCGCCAGCAGCTATCTTAGCGTCACCACAGATACGCAGTATTTT. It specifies CASSYLSVTTDTQYF. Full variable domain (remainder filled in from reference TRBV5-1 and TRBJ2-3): KAGVTQTPRYLIKTRGQQVTLSCSPISGHRSVSWYQQTPGQGLQFLFEYFSETQRNKGNFPGRFSGRQFSNSRSEMNVSTLELGDSALYLCASSYLSVTTDTQYFGPGTRLTVL.

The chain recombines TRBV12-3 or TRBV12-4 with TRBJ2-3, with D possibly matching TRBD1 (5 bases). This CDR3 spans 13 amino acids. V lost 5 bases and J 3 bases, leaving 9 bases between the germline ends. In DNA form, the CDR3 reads TGTGCCAGCAGTCCCCCAGGGACAGATACGCAGTATTTT. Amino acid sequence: CASSPPGTDTQYF.

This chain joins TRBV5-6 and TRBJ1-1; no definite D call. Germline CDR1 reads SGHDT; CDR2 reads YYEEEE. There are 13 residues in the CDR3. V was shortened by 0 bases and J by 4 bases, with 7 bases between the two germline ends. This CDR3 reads CASSLDPGTEAFF. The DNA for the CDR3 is TGTGCCAGCAGCTTGGATCCGGGCACTGAAGCTTTCTTT.

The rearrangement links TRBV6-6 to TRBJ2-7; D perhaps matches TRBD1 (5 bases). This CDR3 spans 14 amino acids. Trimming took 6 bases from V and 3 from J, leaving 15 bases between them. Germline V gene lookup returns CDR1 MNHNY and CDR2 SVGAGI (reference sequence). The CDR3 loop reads CASRAPQVGYEQYF. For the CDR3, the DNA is TGTGCCAGCAGAGCCCCACAGGTAGGCTACGAGCAGTACTTC.

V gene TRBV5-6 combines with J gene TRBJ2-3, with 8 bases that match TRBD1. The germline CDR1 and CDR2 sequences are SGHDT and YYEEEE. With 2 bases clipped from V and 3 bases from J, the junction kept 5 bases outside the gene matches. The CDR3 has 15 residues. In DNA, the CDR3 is TGTGCCAGCAGCTTACGGACAGGGAGGACAGATACGCAGTATTTT. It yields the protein CASSLRTGRTDTQYF.

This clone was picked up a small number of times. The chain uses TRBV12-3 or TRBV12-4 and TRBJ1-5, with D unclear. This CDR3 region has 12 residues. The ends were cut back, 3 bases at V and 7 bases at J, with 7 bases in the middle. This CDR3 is CASSFSIQPQHF. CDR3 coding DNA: TGTGCCAGCAGTTTTTCTATACAGCCCCAGCATTTT.

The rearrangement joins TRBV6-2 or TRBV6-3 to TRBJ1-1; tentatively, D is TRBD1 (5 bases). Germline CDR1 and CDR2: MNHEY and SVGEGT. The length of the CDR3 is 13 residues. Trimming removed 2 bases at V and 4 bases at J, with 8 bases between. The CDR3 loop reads CASSYEQGTEAFF. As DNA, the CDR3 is TGTGCCAGCAGTTACGAGCAGGGCACTGAAGCTTTCTTT.

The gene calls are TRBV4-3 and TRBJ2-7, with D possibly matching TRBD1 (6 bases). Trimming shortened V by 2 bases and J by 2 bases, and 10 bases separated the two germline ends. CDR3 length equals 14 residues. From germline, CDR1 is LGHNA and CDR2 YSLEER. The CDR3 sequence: CASSQSDRTYEQYF. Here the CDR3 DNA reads TGCGCCAGCAGCCAATCGGACAGAACCTACGAGCAGTACTTC.

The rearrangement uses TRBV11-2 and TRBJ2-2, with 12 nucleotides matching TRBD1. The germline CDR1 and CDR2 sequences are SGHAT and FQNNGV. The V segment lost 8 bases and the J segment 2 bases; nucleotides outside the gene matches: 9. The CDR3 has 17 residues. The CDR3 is CASPGTGGNLNTGELFF. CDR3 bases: TGTGCCAGCCCCGGGACAGGGGGCAATTTAAACACCGGGGAGCTGTTTTTT.

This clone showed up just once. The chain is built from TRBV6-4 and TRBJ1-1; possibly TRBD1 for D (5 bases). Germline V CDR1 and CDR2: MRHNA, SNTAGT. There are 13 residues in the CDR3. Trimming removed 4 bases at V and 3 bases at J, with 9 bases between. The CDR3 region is CASSAGPYTEAFF. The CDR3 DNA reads TGTGCCAGCAGTGCAGGGCCGTACACTGAAGCTTTCTTT.

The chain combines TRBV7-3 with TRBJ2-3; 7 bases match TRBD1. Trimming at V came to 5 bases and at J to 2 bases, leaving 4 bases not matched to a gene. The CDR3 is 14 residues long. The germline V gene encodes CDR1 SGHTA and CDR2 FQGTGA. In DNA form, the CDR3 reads TGTGCCAGCAGCCCCGACAGGGACACAGATACGCAGTATTTT. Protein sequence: CASSPDRDTDTQYF.

The CDR3 loop is CASSQDGAGRYEQYF. The CDR3 DNA is TGCGCCAGCAGCCAAGACGGGGCAGGGAGGTACGAGCAGTACTTC. The rearrangement uses TRBV4-1 and TRBJ2-7, with D possibly TRBD2 on 6 matching bases. The CDR3 covers 15 residues. CDR1 is MGHRA and CDR2 is YSYEKL in the germline V gene. V lost 0 bases and J lost 4, with 13 bases in between.

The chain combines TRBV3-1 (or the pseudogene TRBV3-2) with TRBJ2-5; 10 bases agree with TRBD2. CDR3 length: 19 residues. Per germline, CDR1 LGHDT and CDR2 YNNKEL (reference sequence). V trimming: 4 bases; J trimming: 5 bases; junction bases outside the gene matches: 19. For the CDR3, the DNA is TGTGCCAGCAGCCCTCAATGGAAGCTAGCGGGAGCGTCGGGGGAGACCCAGTACTTC. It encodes CASSPQWKLAGASGETQYF.

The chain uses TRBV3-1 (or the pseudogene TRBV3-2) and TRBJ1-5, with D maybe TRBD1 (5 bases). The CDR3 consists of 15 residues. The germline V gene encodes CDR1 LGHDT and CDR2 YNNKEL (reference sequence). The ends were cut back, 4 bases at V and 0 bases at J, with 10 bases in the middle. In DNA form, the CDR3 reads TGTGCCAGCAGCCCAGGGCAGCTTAGCAATCAGCCCCAGCATTTT. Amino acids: CASSPGQLSNQPQHF.